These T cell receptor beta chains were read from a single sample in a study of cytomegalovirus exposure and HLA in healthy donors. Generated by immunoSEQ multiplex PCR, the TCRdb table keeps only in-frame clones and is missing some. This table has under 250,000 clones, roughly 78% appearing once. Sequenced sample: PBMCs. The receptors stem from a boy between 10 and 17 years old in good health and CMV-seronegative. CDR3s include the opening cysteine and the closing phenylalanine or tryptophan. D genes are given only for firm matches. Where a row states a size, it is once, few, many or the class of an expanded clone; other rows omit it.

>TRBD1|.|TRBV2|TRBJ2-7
CASSGNRGFKQYF
TGTGCCAGCAGTGGCAACAGGGGTTTTAAGCAGTACTTC
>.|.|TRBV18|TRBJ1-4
CASHRRDNEKLFF
TGTGCCAGCCACAGGCGCGATAATGAAAAACTGTTTTTT
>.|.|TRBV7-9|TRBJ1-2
CASSRGDYGYTF
TGTGCCAGCAGCCGCGGGGACTATGGCTACACCTTC
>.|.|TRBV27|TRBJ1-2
CASSFAGGRGYTF
TGTGCCAGCAGTTTCGCGGGCGGTCGTGGCTACACCTTC
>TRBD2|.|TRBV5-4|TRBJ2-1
CASRARTSGGLSYNEQFF
TGTGCCAGCAGGGCCCGGACTAGCGGGGGCCTCTCCTACAATGAGCAGTTCTTC
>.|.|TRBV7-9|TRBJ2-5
CASSVSGKETQYF
TGTGCCAGCAGCGTTAGCGGTAAAGAGACCCAGTACTTC
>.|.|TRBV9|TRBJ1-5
CASSEREDHQPQHF
TGTGCCAGCAGCGAGAGGGAAGATCATCAGCCCCAGCATTTT
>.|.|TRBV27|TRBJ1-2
CASSYRHANYGYTF
TGTGCCAGCTCATACAGGCACGCTAACTATGGCTACACCTTC
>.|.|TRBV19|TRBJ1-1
CASSIRVNTEAFF
TGTGCCAGTAGTATTCGGGTGAACACTGAAGCTTTCTTT
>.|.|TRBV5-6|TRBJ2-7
CASSPTGTSYEQYF
TGTGCCAGCAGCCCAACCGGGACTTCCTACGAGCAGTACTTC
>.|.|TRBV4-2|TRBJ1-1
CASSQDWGGATEAFF
TGTGCCAGCAGCCAAGATTGGGGTGGGGCCACTGAAGCTTTCTTT
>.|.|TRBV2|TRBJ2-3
CASSSGAGDTQYF
TGTGCCAGCAGCTCAGGGGCCGGAGATACGCAGTATTTT
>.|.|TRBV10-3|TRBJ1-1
CAISDLQENTEAFF
TGTGCCATCAGTGATCTTCAGGAGAACACTGAAGCTTTCTTT
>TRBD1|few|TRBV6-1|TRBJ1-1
CASRTGGTEAFF
TGTGCCAGCAGAACAGGGGGCACTGAAGCTTTCTTT
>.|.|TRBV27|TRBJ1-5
CASSPVGGPQHF
TGTGCCAGCAGTCCCGTGGGGGGGCCCCAGCATTTT
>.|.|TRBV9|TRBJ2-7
CASSAQGYEQYF
TGTGCCAGCAGCGCACAGGGATACGAGCAGTACTTC
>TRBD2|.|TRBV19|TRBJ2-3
CASSLRRLRTSGAVKSTDTQYF
TGTGCCAGTAGTCTACGCCGACTAAGGACTAGCGGGGCCGTTAAGAGCACAGATACGCAGTATTTT
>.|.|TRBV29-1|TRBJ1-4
CSVLIGGGNEKLFF
TGCAGCGTGCTCATCGGCGGAGGGAATGAAAAACTGTTTTTT
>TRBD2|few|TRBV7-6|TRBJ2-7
CASSLAPDGLGEQYF
TGTGCCAGCAGCTTAGCCCCCGACGGACTAGGAGAGCAGTACTTC
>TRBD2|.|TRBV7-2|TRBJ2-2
CASSMFSGRAGGELFF
TGTGCCAGCAGCATGTTTAGCGGGAGGGCCGGTGGGGAGCTGTTTTTT
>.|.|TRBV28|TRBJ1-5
CASSSQALPHQPQHF
TGTGCCAGCAGTTCCCAGGCCCTCCCCCATCAGCCCCAGCATTTT
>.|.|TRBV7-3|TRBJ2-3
CASSLNLAPDTQYF
TGTGCCAGCAGCTTAAATTTAGCCCCAGATACGCAGTATTTT
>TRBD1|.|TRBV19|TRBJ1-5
CASSIPGTGNQPQHF
TGTGCCAGTAGTATCCCTGGGACAGGAAATCAGCCCCAGCATTTT
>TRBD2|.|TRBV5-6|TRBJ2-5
CASSPPRLAGGPETQYF
TGTGCCAGCAGCCCTCCTAGACTAGCGGGGGGGCCAGAGACCCAGTACTTC
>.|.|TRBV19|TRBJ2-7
CASSMGHVPSYEQYF
TGTGCCAGTAGTATGGGACATGTCCCCTCCTACGAGCAGTACTTC
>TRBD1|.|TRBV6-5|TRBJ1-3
CASSPTGGSGNTIYF
TGTGCCAGCAGTCCCACAGGGGGCTCTGGAAACACCATATATTTT
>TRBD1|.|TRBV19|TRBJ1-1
CASTRTGGADTEAFF
TGTGCCAGTACGCGGACAGGCGGCGCAGACACTGAAGCTTTCTTT
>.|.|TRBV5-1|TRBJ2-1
CASSRTDSYNEQFF
TGCGCCAGCAGCCGGACAGACTCCTACAATGAGCAGTTCTTC
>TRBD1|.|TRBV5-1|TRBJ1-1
CASSTGQGITEAFF
TGCGCCAGCAGCACGGGACAGGGAATCACTGAAGCTTTCTTT
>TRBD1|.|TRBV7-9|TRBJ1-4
CASSHDPGGEKLFF
TGTGCCAGCAGCCACGACCCAGGGGGTGAAAAACTGTTTTTT
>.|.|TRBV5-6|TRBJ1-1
CASSRGFTEAFF
TGTGCCAGCAGCCGGGGTTTCACTGAAGCTTTCTTT
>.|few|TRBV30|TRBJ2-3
CAWSPERADTQYF
TGTGCCTGGAGCCCGGAGAGGGCAGATACGCAGTATTTT
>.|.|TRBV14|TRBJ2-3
CASSQGFSSGGMFSTDTQYF
TGTGCCAGCAGCCAAGGGTTCTCCAGCGGCGGGATGTTTAGCACAGATACGCAGTATTTT
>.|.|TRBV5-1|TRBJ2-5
CASSPEGGGGTQYF
TGCGCCAGCAGCCCGGAGGGAGGCGGAGGAACCCAGTACTTC
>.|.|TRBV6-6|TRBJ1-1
CASSYSGAPGTEAFF
TGTGCCAGCAGTTACTCAGGGGCGCCGGGCACTGAAGCTTTCTTT
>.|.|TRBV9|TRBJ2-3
CASSVGVGAGTDTQYF
TGTGCCAGCAGCGTAGGGGTGGGAGCTGGGACAGATACGCAGTATTTT
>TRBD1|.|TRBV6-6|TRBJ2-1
CASSYSQGADEQFF
TGTGCCAGCAGTTACTCGCAGGGGGCCGATGAGCAGTTCTTC
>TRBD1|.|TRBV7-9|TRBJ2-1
CASSLDLTGGEFF
TGTGCCAGCAGCCTAGACCTGACAGGGGGAGAATTCTTC
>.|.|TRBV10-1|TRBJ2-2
CASSESRGSSDFRLFF
TGCGCCAGCAGTGAGTCGAGGGGGTCGTCCGACTTCAGGCTGTTTTTT
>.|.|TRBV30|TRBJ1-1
CAWGTGTPNTEAFF
TGTGCCTGGGGGACCGGGACACCCAACACTGAAGCTTTCTTT
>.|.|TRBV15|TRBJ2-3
CATSRAAGTPTDTQYF
TGTGCCACCAGCAGAGCTGCGGGGACCCCCACAGATACGCAGTATTTT
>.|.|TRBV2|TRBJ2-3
CASSERTFSTDTQYF
TGTGCCAGCAGTGAAAGGACATTTAGCACAGATACGCAGTATTTT